This TCR beta chain was retrieved from a study of a mutant IDH1 vaccine in newly diagnosed glioma. Across the whole study: Treated patients, approximately 60% male and roughly 40% female, averaged approximately 40 years of age. Earlier therapy was either radiotherapy, temozolomide, or both, and most got both.

This clone was detected only once. What it recognizes is unknown. Regarding time point: baseline, week 1 (first vaccination visit). Treatment described: pre-vaccination baseline after standard-of-care therapy. Donor tumors were new WHO grade 3 or 4 IDH1-mutant, ATRX-lost astrocytomas. General study findings and limits: Pseudoprogression appeared independent of alterations in top peripheral clonotypes.

The protocol was immunoSEQ multiplex PCR, while the TCRdb copy is restricted to in-frame clones and leaves out a portion. The table records under 90,000 clones, less than 85% of them present only once. The V gene end was trimmed by 4 bases and the J gene end by 4 bases; junction bases not matched to a gene: 9. There are 15 residues in the CDR3. Germline V gene lookup returns CDR1 LGHNA and CDR2 YSLEER. The receptor was derived from a man between 50 and 59 years old with glioma. The chain uses TRBV4-3 and TRBJ1-2; TRBD1 aligns across 7 bases. The sequenced sample was PBMCs, obtained from a glioma patient treated with radiotherapy, temozolomide or both. The DNA of the CDR3 is TGCGCCAGCAGCCTCAACAGGGGACAGATCTATGGCTACACCTTC. This gives the protein CASSLNRGQIYGYTF.